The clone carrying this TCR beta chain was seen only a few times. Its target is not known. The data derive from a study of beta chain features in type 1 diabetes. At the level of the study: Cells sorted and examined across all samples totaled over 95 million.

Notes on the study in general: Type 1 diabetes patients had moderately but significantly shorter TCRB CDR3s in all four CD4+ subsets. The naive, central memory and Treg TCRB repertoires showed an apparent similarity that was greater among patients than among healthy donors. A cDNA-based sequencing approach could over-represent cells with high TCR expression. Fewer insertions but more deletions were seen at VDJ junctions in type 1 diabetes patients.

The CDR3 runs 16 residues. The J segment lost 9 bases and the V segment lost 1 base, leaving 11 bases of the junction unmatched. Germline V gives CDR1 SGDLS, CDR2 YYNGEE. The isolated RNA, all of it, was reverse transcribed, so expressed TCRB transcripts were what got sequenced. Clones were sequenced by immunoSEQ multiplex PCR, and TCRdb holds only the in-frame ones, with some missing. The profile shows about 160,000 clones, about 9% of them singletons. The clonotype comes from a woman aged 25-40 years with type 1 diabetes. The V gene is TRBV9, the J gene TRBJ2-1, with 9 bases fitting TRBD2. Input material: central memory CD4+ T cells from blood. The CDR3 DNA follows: TGTGCCAGCAGCGTACTAGCGGGAATGGGGGGGAGTGAGCAGTTCTTC. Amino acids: CASSVLAGMGGSEQFF.